This section outlines one T cell receptor (beta chain) sequence together with its context. Antigen: not known. Treatment given: 10-day PBMC culture with coronavirus spike peptide pools or control peptides (ViraFEST assay). TCR sequencing followed the expansion of antigen-specific T cells with peptide pools in ViraFEST. This sample is drawn from a study of vaccination and CD4 T cells after COVID-19. With the Oncomine TCR Beta short-read assay, DNA from cultured CD4+ T cells was sequenced. TCRdb used MiXCR to reprocess the PCR reads, holding one entry per CDR3 protein. The table lists about 19,000 distinct CDR3 sequences, about 80% of them singletons. This CDR3 spans 15 amino acids. The V and J ends lost 4 bases and 2 bases, in that order; junction bases with no gene match: 3. Per germline, CDR1 MNHNS and CDR2 SASEGT.

This TCR derives from a human donor who received a COVID-19 vaccine. Sequencing was performed on CD4+ T cells from blood, cultured in vitro, taken after SARS-CoV-2 vaccination. The gene calls are TRBV6-1 and TRBJ2-7; 12 nucleotides match TRBD2. DNA for the CDR3: TGTGCCAGCAGTGTGTCTAGCGGGGGGGCCTACGAGCAGTACTTC. It codes for CASSVSSGGAYEQYF.